This TCR beta chain was profiled in a study of blood T cells in healthy people across ages. With 8 bases removed from V and 11 bases from J, the gap between germline ends came to 22 bases. In germline, CDR1 is MNHNY, CDR2 SVGAGI (reference sequence). The CDR3 runs to 14 residues. Alongside a J-beta primer mix, a sample-barcoded 5' primer served in a second PCR lasting about 6 to 12 cycles. MiXCR was run by TCRdb on the 5' RACE reads, yielding one entry per CDR3 protein. The sample consists of 1.5 million to 2 million distinct CDR3 sequences, approximately 28% of them appearing once. This receptor was obtained from a woman aged 25-40 years in good health. This sequence joins TRBV6-6 and TRBJ1-5; the D gene is possibly TRBD1 (5 bases). The sequencing sample was made of blood. The CDR3 here is CASGRDMTVRAQHF. In DNA form, the CDR3 reads TGTGCCAGCGGGAGAGACATGACAGTCCGGGCCCAGCATTTT.